The following is a T cell receptor (beta chain) sequence with its context. V dropped 5 bases and J dropped 2 bases, with 9 bases sitting between them. CDR1 is SGHTA and CDR2 is FQGNSA in the germline V gene. The CDR3 is 13 amino acids. As originally analysed: From reference gene primer amplification, estimates of nucleated cell counts were derived. Sequencing used immunoSEQ multiplex PCR; TCRdb keeps in-frame clones, though not all of them. The V and J calls and clone size come from that table; D and trimming were worked out from the DNA. This table holds about 200,000 clones, 75% to 90% found once. The sample belongs to a study of blood T cell repertoires in COVID-19. About the study: Nucleic acid was either cDNA or gDNA, and it came from T cells, B-cell-depleted T cells, or PBMCs.

Sequencing used peripheral blood. The TCR comes from a man aged 40-55 years with acute or convalescent COVID-19. The V call is TRBV7-2, the J call TRBJ1-1; D gene uncertain. The chain's CDR3 is CASSGSVNTEAFF. DNA for the CDR3: TGTGCCAGCAGCGGGAGTGTTAACACTGAAGCTTTCTTT.